This T cell receptor beta chain came from a study of blood T cell repertoires in COVID-19. Study background: Acute and convalescent COVID-19 samples came from the United States, Italy and Spain. The analysed material was cDNA or gDNA that came from T cells, B-cell-depleted T cells, or PBMCs.

This table comes from immunoSEQ multiplex PCR, and its TCRdb copy is limited to in-frame clones, with some not included. The table shows about 120,000 clones, with 88% occurring only once. The germline gives CDR1 MNHEY, CDR2 SMNVEV (reference sequence). Trimming cost V 4 bases and J 1 base; bases outside gene matches: 8. This CDR3 spans 18 amino acids. The clonotype comes from a man aged 50 to 60 with acute or convalescent COVID-19. The sample comprised peripheral blood. The chain couples TRBV27 to TRBJ2-3; 13 bases are a match to TRBD2. In DNA, the CDR3 is TGTGCCAGCAGTTCGGGACTAGCGGGACCGCTAGGCACAGATACGCAGTATTTT. It translates to CASSSGLAGPLGTDTQYF.